The rows below give T cell receptor beta chains drawn from one sample of a study of early T cells in non-severe SARS-CoV-2 infection. In TCRdb, the 5' RACE reads were re-called with MiXCR into one record per CDR3 protein. The repertoire includes about 76,000 distinct CDR3 sequences, around a sixth of them detected once, and roughly 12% sits in the top ten. The sequenced material came from whole blood. The receptor set was obtained from an adult who was a healthcare worker with PCR-confirmed SARS-CoV-2 infection or an uninfected control (not recorded which). Each CDR3 is given with its conserved first and last residue. D genes are given only for firm matches. The listing skips clone size in some rows; elsewhere it reads once, few, many or a size class.

V	D	J	size	CDR3	DNA
TRBV7-7	NA	TRBJ2-1	many	CASSPGMGATVYNEQFF	TGTGCTAGCAGCCCCGGAATGGGTGCGACAGTCTACAATGAGCAGTTCTTC
TRBV20-1	TRBD2	TRBJ2-5	many	CSASRGRVGETQYF	TGCAGTGCTAGTCGTGGGAGGGTTGGAGAGACCCAGTACTTC
TRBV6-5	NA	TRBJ2-7	NA	CASSSWEQAYEQYF	TGTGCCAGCAGTTCCTGGGAGCAGGCCTACGAGCAGTACTTC
TRBV11-3	NA	TRBJ2-5	NA	CASSLGDVEQETQYF	TGTGCCAGCAGCTTAGGGGACGTAGAACAAGAGACCCAGTACTTC
TRBV24-1	TRBD1	TRBJ2-1	few	CATSDPGQGHNEQFF	TGTGCCACCAGTGATCCGGGACAGGGTCACAATGAGCAGTTCTTC
TRBV28	NA	TRBJ1-4	NA	CASSFGGGGEKLFF	TGTGCCAGCAGTTTTGGGGGAGGAGGAGAAAAACTGTTTTTT
TRBV12-3/TRBV12-4	TRBD2	TRBJ2-4	few	CASSSLAGVRNIQYF	TGTGCCAGCAGTTCTCTAGCGGGGGTGAGGAACATTCAGTACTTC
TRBV4-1	TRBD2	TRBJ2-1	few	CASSHKRGGNEQFF	TGCGCCAGCAGCCACAAGCGGGGGGGCAATGAGCAGTTCTTC
TRBV21-1	NA	TRBJ2-7	few	CASSKKPSGRVYEQYF	TGTGCCAGCAGCAAAAAGCCTAGCGGGAGGGTTTACGAGCAGTACTTC
TRBV19	TRBD1	TRBJ1-5	few	CASERQGSNQPQHF	TGTGCCAGTGAACGACAGGGCTCCAATCAGCCCCAGCATTTT
TRBV29-1	NA	TRBJ2-3	NA	CSVESIFAGADTQYF	TGCAGCGTTGAATCCATATTCGCGGGGGCCGATACGCAGTATTTT
TRBV20-1	TRBD1	TRBJ2-7	NA	CSAQRGQAYEQYF	TGCAGTGCCCAGAGAGGACAGGCCTACGAGCAGTACTTC
TRBV27	TRBD1	TRBJ1-5	few	CASSNGRTGSQPQHF	TGTGCCAGCAGCAATGGACGGACAGGAAGCCAGCCCCAGCATTTT
TRBV19	NA	TRBJ1-5	many	CASSMISINQPQHF	TGTGCCAGTAGTATGATTTCGATTAATCAGCCCCAGCATTTT
TRBV7-8	NA	TRBJ2-3	many	CASSPPDGTDTQYF	TGTGCCAGCAGCCCACCCGATGGCACAGATACGCAGTATTTT
TRBV12-3/TRBV12-4	TRBD1	TRBJ1-5	few	CASSSDRDSFSNQPQHF	TGTGCCAGCAGTTCGGACCGGGACAGCTTTAGCAATCAGCCCCAGCATTTT
TRBV11-3	TRBD2	TRBJ2-7	NA	CASSLGGLAGANYEQYF	TGTGCCAGCAGCTTAGGAGGACTAGCGGGAGCCAACTACGAGCAGTACTTC
TRBV30	TRBD1	TRBJ1-1	many	CAWSRQGVTEAFF	TGTGCCTGGAGTAGGCAGGGGGTCACTGAAGCTTTCTTT
TRBV6-2/TRBV6-3	TRBD1	TRBJ2-7	few	CASSYTTGREQYF	TGTGCCAGCAGTTACACGACAGGGAGAGAGCAGTACTTC
TRBV7-2	TRBD1	TRBJ2-1	many	CASSPPGTGYEQFF	TGTGCCAGCAGCCCACCCGGGACAGGGTATGAGCAGTTCTTC
TRBV13	NA	TRBJ1-1	few	CASNFGPMNTEAFF	TGTGCCAGCAACTTTGGACCGATGAACACTGAAGCTTTCTTT
TRBV14	NA	TRBJ2-7	NA	CASSQDGAVARAFAYEQYF	TGTGCCAGCAGCCAAGATGGGGCGGTGGCTAGGGCTTTCGCCTACGAGCAGTACTTC
TRBV19	TRBD2	TRBJ2-1	NA	CASSIAQAGGYNEQFF	TGTGCCAGTAGTATTGCCCAAGCGGGAGGGTACAATGAGCAGTTCTTC
TRBV20-1	NA	TRBJ1-4	NA	CSAAYGEPSREKLFF	TGCAGTGCCGCATATGGGGAGCCTTCGAGAGAAAAACTGTTTTTT
TRBV12-3/TRBV12-4	NA	TRBJ2-3	NA	CASSLSSGQESSGGHTDTQYF	TGTGCCAGCAGTTTAAGTTCGGGACAGGAGTCGAGCGGGGGGCACACAGATACGCAGTATTTT
TRBV6-5	NA	TRBJ2-2	many	CASSHPVAENTGELFF	TGTGCCAGCAGCCACCCCGTAGCGGAGAACACCGGGGAGCTGTTTTTT
TRBV28	TRBD1	TRBJ2-5	few	CASSLAGTGLAETQYF	TGTGCCAGCAGTTTAGCCGGGACAGGGTTGGCAGAGACCCAGTACTTC
TRBV6-6	NA	TRBJ1-1	NA	CASSYTETALSTEAFF	TGTGCCAGCAGTTACACGGAGACAGCCCTCTCCACTGAAGCTTTCTTT
TRBV7-9	TRBD1	TRBJ1-2	few	CASSFRDRVFDGYTF	TGTGCCAGCAGCTTTCGGGACAGGGTTTTTGATGGCTACACCTTC
TRBV7-3	NA	TRBJ2-5	few	CASSLRGAETQYF	TGTGCCAGCAGCTTACGTGGGGCGGAGACCCAGTACTTC
TRBV29-1	TRBD2	TRBJ2-3	few	CSNGGGANTDTQYF	TGCAGCAACGGCGGGGGGGCGAACACAGATACGCAGTATTTT
TRBV18	TRBD1	TRBJ1-4	NA	CASSPGQGYTNEKLFF	TGTGCCAGCTCACCTGGACAGGGCTACACTAATGAAAAACTGTTTTTT
TRBV6-6	NA	TRBJ1-6	few	CASTDPGGSPLHF	TGTGCCAGCACCGACCCCGGAGGCTCACCCCTCCACTTT
TRBV19	NA	TRBJ2-6	many	CATSGPYSSGANVLTF	TGTGCCACCTCCGGGCCCTATAGCTCTGGGGCCAACGTCCTGACTTTC
TRBV5-4	NA	TRBJ2-1	NA	CASSLRTKPFNEQFF	TGTGCCAGCAGCTTGAGGACAAAACCTTTCAATGAGCAGTTCTTC
TRBV4-3	NA	TRBJ2-1	NA	CASSQEAVSYNEQFF	TGCGCCAGCAGCCAAGAAGCTGTTTCCTACAATGAGCAGTTCTTC
TRBV4-1	NA	TRBJ1-2	few	CASRPQGQSYGYTF	TGCGCCAGCAGGCCACAGGGCCAAAGCTATGGCTACACCTTC
TRBV21-1	NA	TRBJ2-7	NA	CASSKDRQGRTYEQYF	TGTGCCAGCAGCAAAGATCGACAGGGGAGGACCTACGAGCAGTACTTC
TRBV29-1	TRBD2	TRBJ2-5	few	CSVAGREETQYF	TGCAGCGTTGCCGGGAGGGAGGAGACCCAGTACTTC
TRBV4-3	NA	TRBJ2-5	NA	CASSQDKGHQETQYF	TGCGCCAGCAGCCAAGATAAGGGGCACCAGGAGACCCAGTACTTC